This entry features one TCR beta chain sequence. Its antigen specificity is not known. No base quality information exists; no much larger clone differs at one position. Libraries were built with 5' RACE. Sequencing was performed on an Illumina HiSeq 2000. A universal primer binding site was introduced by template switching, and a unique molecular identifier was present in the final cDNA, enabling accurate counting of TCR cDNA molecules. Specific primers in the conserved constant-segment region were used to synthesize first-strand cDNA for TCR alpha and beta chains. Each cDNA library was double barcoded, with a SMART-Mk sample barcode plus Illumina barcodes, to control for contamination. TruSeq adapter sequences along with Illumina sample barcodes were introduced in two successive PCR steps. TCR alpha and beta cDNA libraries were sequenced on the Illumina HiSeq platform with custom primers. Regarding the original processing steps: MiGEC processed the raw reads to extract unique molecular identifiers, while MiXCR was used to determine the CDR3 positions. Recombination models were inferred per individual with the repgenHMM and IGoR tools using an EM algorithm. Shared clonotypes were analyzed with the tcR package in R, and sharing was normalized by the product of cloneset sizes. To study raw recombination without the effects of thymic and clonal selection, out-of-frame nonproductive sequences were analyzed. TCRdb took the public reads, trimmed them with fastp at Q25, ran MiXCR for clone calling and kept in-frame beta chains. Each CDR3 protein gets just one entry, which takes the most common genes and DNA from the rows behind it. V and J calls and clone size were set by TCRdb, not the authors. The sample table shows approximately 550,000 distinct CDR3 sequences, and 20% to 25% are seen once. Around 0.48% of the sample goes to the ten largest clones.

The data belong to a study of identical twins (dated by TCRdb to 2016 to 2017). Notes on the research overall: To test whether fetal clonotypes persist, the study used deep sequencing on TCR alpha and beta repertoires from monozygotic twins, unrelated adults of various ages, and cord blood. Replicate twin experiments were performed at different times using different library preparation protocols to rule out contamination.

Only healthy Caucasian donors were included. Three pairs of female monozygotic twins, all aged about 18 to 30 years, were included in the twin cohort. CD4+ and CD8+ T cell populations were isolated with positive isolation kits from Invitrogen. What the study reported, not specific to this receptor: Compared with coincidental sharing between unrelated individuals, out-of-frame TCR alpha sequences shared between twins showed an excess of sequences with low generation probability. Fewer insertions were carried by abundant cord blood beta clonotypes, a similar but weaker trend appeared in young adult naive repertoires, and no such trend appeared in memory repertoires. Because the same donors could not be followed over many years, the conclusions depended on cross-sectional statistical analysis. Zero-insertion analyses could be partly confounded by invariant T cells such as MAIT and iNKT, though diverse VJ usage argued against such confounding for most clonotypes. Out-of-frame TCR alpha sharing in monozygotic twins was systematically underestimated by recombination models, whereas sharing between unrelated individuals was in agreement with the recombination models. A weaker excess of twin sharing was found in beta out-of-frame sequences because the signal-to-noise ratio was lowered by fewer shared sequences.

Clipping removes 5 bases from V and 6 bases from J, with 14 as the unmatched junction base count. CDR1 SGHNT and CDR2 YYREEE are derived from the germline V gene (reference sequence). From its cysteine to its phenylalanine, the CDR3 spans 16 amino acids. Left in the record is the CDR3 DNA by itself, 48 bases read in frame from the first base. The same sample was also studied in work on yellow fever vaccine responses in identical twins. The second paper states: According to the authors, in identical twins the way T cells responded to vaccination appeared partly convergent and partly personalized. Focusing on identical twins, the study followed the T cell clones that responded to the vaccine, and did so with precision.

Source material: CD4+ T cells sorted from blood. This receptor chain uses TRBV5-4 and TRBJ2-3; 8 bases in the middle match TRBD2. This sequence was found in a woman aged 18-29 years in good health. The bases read TGTGCCAGCAGTCTACCTCGTAGCGGGGTGAAGGATACGCAGTATTTT. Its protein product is CASSLPRSGVKDTQYF.